The 27 T cell receptor beta chains below all came from one sample that was sequenced in a study of radiation and T cells in renal cell carcinoma. Data came from immunoSEQ multiplex PCR; TCRdb stores just in-frame clones and leaves some out. The profile shows some 150,000 clones, around nine tenths of them singletons. Time point described: baseline pretreatment blood. Treatment described: 15 Gy SBRT to primary tumor, nephrectomy 4 weeks later. Specimen: blood, collected from a patient whose treatment included radiotherapy and nephrectomy. These receptors all come from a woman in her forties or fifties with renal cell carcinoma.

This rearrangement joins TRBV9 to TRBJ2-1; TRBD2 aligns across 13 bases. The CDR3 extends over 17 amino acids. The germline V gene has CDR1 SGDLS and CDR2 YYNGEE. J was trimmed by 6 bases and V by 0 bases; bases with no gene match: 6. CDR3 coding DNA: TGTGCCAGCAGCGTAGAAAGGACTAGCGGGAGATTCAATGAGCAGTTCTTC. This translates into CASSVERTSGRFNEQFF. Full variable domain (outside the CDR3, taken from reference TRBV9 and TRBJ2-1): DSGVTQTPKHLITATGQRVTLRCSPRSGDLSVYWYQQSLDQGLQFLIQYYNGEERAKGNILERFSAQQFPDLHSELNLSSLELGDSALYFCASSVERTSGRFNEQFFGPGTRLTVL.

The chain uses TRBV18 and TRBJ2-1; TRBD1 is a possible D gene (5 bases). V was clipped by 6 bases and J by 5 bases, with 17 bases between them. The CDR3 sequence is 15 residues long. Germline V gene data show CDR1 as KGHSH and CDR2 as LQKENI. The CDR3 protein is CASSPIDGANNEQFF. The CDR3 region has the DNA TGTGCCAGCTCCCCGATTGATGGGGCAAACAATGAGCAGTTCTTC.

The chain recombines TRBV5-1 with TRBJ2-5; no definite D call. Germline V gene lookup returns CDR1 SGHRS and CDR2 YFSETQ. V shed 3 bases and J shed 2 bases, with 14 bases lying between them. The CDR3 is 15 residues long. CDR3 protein: CASSSPGRQQETQYF. The DNA of the CDR3 is TGCGCCAGCAGCTCGCCGGGTCGGCAGCAAGAGACCCAGTACTTC.

The gene calls are TRBV28 and TRBJ2-7; 7 bases map to TRBD1. The germline gives CDR1 MDHEN, CDR2 SYDVKM. The V segment lost 7 bases and the J segment 2 bases; nucleotides outside the gene matches: 8. CDR3 length: 14 amino acids. CDR3 DNA: TGTGCCAGCAAACCACCGGGACAGCCCTACGAGCAGTACTTC. This translates into CASKPPGQPYEQYF.

This clone was observed a handful of times. J is TRBJ2-4 and V is TRBV19; D is perhaps TRBD1 (6 bases). V lost 2 bases and J 4 bases, leaving 18 bases between the germline ends. Germline lookup yields CDR1 LNHDA and CDR2 SQIVND (reference sequence). The CDR3 runs 17 residues. CDR3 in amino acids: CASSIRGTSPMKNIQYF. Here the CDR3 DNA reads TGTGCCAGTAGTATAAGGGGGACATCCCCAATGAAAAACATTCAGTACTTC.

This sequence joins TRBV7-2 and TRBJ1-4; D is possibly TRBD1 (5 bases). V was pared by 5 bases and J by 8 bases, with 12 bases between. Germline CDR1 and CDR2: SGHTA and FQGNSA. The CDR3 runs to 13 residues. The CDR3 DNA is TGTGCCAGCAGCCCGATACGGGGGGAAAAACTGTTTTTT. Its translation is CASSPIRGEKLFF. Full variable domain (rest looked up from reference TRBV7-2 and TRBJ1-4): GAGVSQSPSNKVTEKGKDVELRCDPISGHTALYWYRQSLGQGLEFLIYFQGNSAPDKSGLPSDRFSAERTGGSVSTLTIQRTQQEDSAVYLCASSPIRGEKLFFGSGTQLSVL.

This chain joins TRBV6-1 and TRBJ2-5, with D possibly TRBD1 on 5 matching bases. The germline V and J ends were trimmed by 5 bases and 5 bases, with 12 bases remaining between them. CDR3 length: 13 residues. CDR1 MNHNS and CDR2 SASEGT come from the germline V gene. CDR3 region: CASSLSRDETQYF. The CDR3 DNA is TGTGCCAGCAGTCTCTCCAGGGATGAGACCCAGTACTTC.

This clone showed up just a few times. V usage is TRBV7-2 and J usage is TRBJ2-1; unclear D gene. Germline lookup yields CDR1 SGHTA and CDR2 FQGNSA. The ends were cut back, 0 bases at V and 10 bases at J, with 4 bases in the middle. The CDR3 spans 11 residues. CDR3 region: CASSLAVEQFF. The CDR3 region has the DNA TGTGCCAGCAGCTTAGCCGTAGAGCAGTTCTTC.

This clone was detected only once. J is TRBJ2-3 and V is TRBV30, with a weak D call TRBD2 (6 bases). Germline V gives CDR1 GTSNPN, CDR2 SVGIG (reference sequence). Trimming pared 4 bases from V and 0 bases from J, leaving 14 bases between. The CDR3 is 15 amino acids. CDR3 sequence (DNA): TGTGCCTGGACGGTGGGAGGCTCTAGCACAGATACGCAGTATTTT. This gives the protein CAWTVGGSSTDTQYF.

The chain links TRBV25-1 to TRBJ2-5; D gene uncertain. This CDR3 has 12 residues. The V and J ends lost 2 bases and 7 bases respectively, with 8 bases between them. Germline-derived CDR1 and CDR2 are MGHDK and SYGVNS. CDR3 region: CASSEGGLTQYF. The CDR3 bases are TGTGCCAGCAGTGAAGGCGGTCTGACCCAGTACTTC.

V is TRBV4-1 and J is TRBJ2-3; the D is unclear. With 1 base removed from V and 6 bases from J, the gap between germline ends came to 5 bases. The CDR3 is 12 amino acids. Germline values: CDR1 MGHRA, CDR2 YSYEKL. The CDR3 loop reads CASSQVLDTQYF. The CDR3 region has the DNA TGCGCCAGCAGCCAAGTTCTCGATACGCAGTATTTT.

This sequence joins TRBV4-1 and TRBJ1-6; a possible D gene is TRBD1 (6 bases). The CDR3 spans 16 residues. Germline CDR1 is MGHRA and CDR2 is YSYEKL. Trimming removed 4 bases from V and 7 bases from J, with 17 bases in between. The CDR3: CASSRGGGMGNSPLHF. CDR3 nucleotide sequence: TGCGCCAGCAGCCGAGGGGGAGGGATGGGCAATTCACCCCTCCACTTT.

This chain links TRBV7-9 with TRBJ1-2; D is unclear. V was cut by 3 bases and J by 7 bases, with 12 bases left in between. The germline V gene encodes CDR1 SEHNR and CDR2 FQNEAQ (reference sequence). This CDR3 spans 13 amino acids. CDR3 region: CASSFEGRGGYTF. CDR3 bases: TGTGCCAGCAGCTTTGAGGGCAGAGGTGGCTACACCTTC.

The chain links TRBV18 to TRBJ2-7; TRBD1 agrees at 7 bases. Losses at the gene ends were 3 bases for V and 0 bases for J; bases not matched to a gene: 2. Germline CDR1 and CDR2: KGHSH and LQKENI. The CDR3 is 14 residues long. CDR3 amino acids: CASSPPGGSYEQYF. In nucleotides, the CDR3 is TGTGCCAGCTCACCCCCAGGGGGCTCCTACGAGCAGTACTTC.

This chain links TRBV19 with TRBJ1-5, with D possibly matching TRBD1 (5 bases). V lost 2 bases and J lost 2, with 10 bases in between. CDR1 and CDR2 from the germline V gene are LNHDA and SQIVND (reference sequence). This CDR3 contains 15 residues. For the CDR3, the DNA is TGTGCCAGTAGTATATCAGGGATGGGCAATCAGCCCCAGCATTTT. This codes for CASSISGMGNQPQHF.

The chain uses TRBV9 and TRBJ2-2; 8 positions agree with TRBD2. Losses at the gene ends were 0 bases for V and 3 bases for J; bases not matched to a gene: 4. This CDR3 comprises 16 residues. Per germline, CDR1 SGDLS and CDR2 YYNGEE. CDR3 bases: TGTGCCAGCAGCGTAGAACCAGCGGGGGACACCGGGGAGCTGTTTTTT. This encodes CASSVEPAGDTGELFF.

The chain is built from TRBV19 and TRBJ1-1; TRBD1 is a possible D gene (6 bases). CDR3 size: 18 residues. Germline V gene lookup returns CDR1 LNHDA and CDR2 SQIVND (reference sequence). The V end was cut by 5 bases, the J end by 4 bases, with 26 bases between. CDR3 sequence: CASSVGLGGSWSSTEAFF. CDR3 bases: TGTGCCAGTAGTGTCGGCCTCGGGGGCTCTTGGTCGAGCACTGAAGCTTTCTTT.

The chain uses TRBV7-2 and TRBJ2-5; TRBD2 is a possible D gene (5 bases). CDR3 length: 14 residues. Trimming removed 2 bases from V and 3 bases from J, with 10 bases in between. Germline V CDR1 and CDR2: SGHTA, FQGNSA. CDR3 nucleotides: TGTGCCAGCAGCTTAATTACCGGGGAAGAGACCCAGTACTTC. Translating gives CASSLITGEETQYF.

This clone was counted a few times. This rearrangement joins TRBV5-1 to TRBJ2-2; unclear D gene. The CDR3 is made up of 13 amino acids. The germline V gene has CDR1 SGHRS and CDR2 YFSETQ. V was trimmed by 3 bases and J by 6 bases, leaving 9 bases between them. CDR3 nucleotide sequence: TGCGCCAGCAGCTCAACCCCTTCCGGGGAGCTGTTTTTT. It specifies CASSSTPSGELFF.

The chain couples TRBV23-1 to TRBJ2-5; possibly TRBD2 for D (6 bases). TRBV23-1 is designated an ORF whose function remains uncertain. V was trimmed by 2 bases and J by 3 bases, leaving 16 bases between them. The CDR3 totals 16 residues. The CDR3 sequence: CASSQIIGTGEETQYF. CDR3 DNA: TGCGCCAGCAGTCAAATAATCGGTACGGGGGAAGAGACCCAGTACTTC.

The chain has TRBV30 and TRBJ1-2; D is unresolved. Trimming took 5 bases from V and 2 from J, leaving 15 bases between them. CDR3 size: 14 residues. The germline CDR1 and CDR2 sequences are GTSNPN and SVGIG (reference sequence). The CDR3 bases are TGTGCCTGGTCCCGAAACGGGGAGAACTATGGCTACACCTTC. Translation gives CAWSRNGENYGYTF. Filled out from reference TRBV30 and TRBJ1-2, the complete variable domain reads SQTIHQWPATLVQPVGSPLSLECTVEGTSNPNLYWYRQAAGRGLQLLFYSVGIGQISSEVPQNLSASRPQDRQFILSSKKLLLSDSGFYLCAWSRNGENYGYTFGSGTRLTVV.

The rearrangement uses TRBV6-5 and TRBJ1-1, with D possibly being TRBD1 (6 bases). The germline gives CDR1 MNHEY, CDR2 SVGAGI. The CDR3 is 13 residues long. V was pared by 7 bases and J by 3 bases, with 12 bases between. CDR3 coding DNA: TGTGCCAGCAATCCAGGGGATTACACTGAAGCTTTCTTT. This sequence encodes CASNPGDYTEAFF.

V is TRBV2 and J is TRBJ2-3, with unresolved D. V was shortened by 6 bases and J by 0 bases, with 13 bases between the two germline ends. The CDR3 is made up of 15 amino acids. Germline assignment: CDR1 SNHLY and CDR2 FYNNEI. CDR3 region: CASSWTEPSTDTQYF. The CDR3 DNA follows: TGTGCCAGCAGCTGGACGGAGCCTAGCACAGATACGCAGTATTTT.

This sequence joins TRBV5-1 and TRBJ2-1; possible D gene TRBD2, 5 bases. Germline V gene data show CDR1 as SGHRS and CDR2 as YFSETQ. V was clipped by 0 bases and J by 0 bases, with 7 bases between them. This CDR3 is built from 15 residues. CDR3 in DNA: TGCGCCAGCAGCTTGGTGGGGAGCTCCTACAATGAGCAGTTCTTC. Encoded protein: CASSLVGSSYNEQFF.

This chain links TRBV6-1 with TRBJ1-1, with 8 bases matching TRBD1. Unmatched junction bases numbered 3, after V lost 4 bases and J lost 5 bases. Germline V gene sequence: CDR1 MNHNS, CDR2 SASEGT. The CDR3 is 13 residues long. The CDR3 protein is CASSATGDTEAFF. CDR3 in DNA: TGTGCCAGCAGTGCGACAGGGGATACTGAAGCTTTCTTT.

CDR3 protein: CASSLGLSSAGTSGGAIVETQYF. CDR3 DNA: TGTGCCAGCAGCTTAGGCCTTTCGAGCGCCGGGACTAGCGGGGGGGCGATCGTAGAGACCCAGTACTTC. This chain joins TRBV13 and TRBJ2-5; the match to TRBD2 covers 16 bases. This CDR3 is 23 amino acids long. V trimming: 0 bases; J trimming: 4 bases; junction bases outside the gene matches: 20. Germline V gene sequence: CDR1 PRHDT, CDR2 FYEKMQ (reference sequence).

The gene calls are TRBV6-5 and TRBJ2-7; D perhaps matches TRBD1 (6 bases). Looked up from germline, CDR1 is MNHEY and CDR2 is SVGAGI. Trimming removed 7 bases from V and 1 base from J, with 11 bases in between. The CDR3 contains 13 residues. The CDR3 sequence: CASTSDSSYEQYF. The CDR3 DNA reads as TGTGCCAGCACCTCGGACAGTTCCTACGAGCAGTACTTC.